The 27 T cell receptor beta chains reported below all come from one sample, sequenced in a study of CD8 T cells in ankylosing spondylitis. TCRdb re-derived calls from the 5' RACE reads in MiXCR, one entry per CDR3 protein. Seen here are some 250,000 distinct CDR3 sequences, roughly 25% observed once, and the top ten hold roughly 0.67%. Sequencing used blood, either unsorted or a sorted T cell fraction (not recorded which). The receptors come from a male donor with ankylosing spondylitis or in good health (not recorded which).

This clonotype was detected a few times. V is TRBV11-2 and J is TRBJ2-2; TRBD2 is a possible D gene (6 bases). Trimming removed 5 bases at V and 6 bases at J, with 19 bases between. This CDR3 is built from 16 residues. In germline, CDR1 is SGHAT, CDR2 FQNNGV. CDR3 sequence: CASSVGRGARAGELFF. CDR3 nucleotide sequence: TGTGCCAGCAGCGTCGGTCGCGGGGCCCGAGCCGGGGAGCTGTTTTTT.

The chain employs TRBV20-1 and TRBJ1-1; maybe TRBD1 (5 bases). This CDR3 spans 14 amino acids. Deletions cut 1 base from V and 1 base from J, with 10 bases between. Germline V gene data show CDR1 as DFQATT and CDR2 as SNEGSKA (reference sequence). For the CDR3, the DNA is TGCAGTGCTAGAGCCCCTAGGGGGAACACTGAAGCTTTCTTT. Its protein product is CSARAPRGNTEAFF.

In this sample, this clonotype turned up many times. The chain links TRBV5-1 to TRBJ2-1, with 9 nucleotides matching TRBD2. Germline CDR1 reads SGHRS; CDR2 reads YFSETQ. V was clipped by 0 bases and J by 4 bases; unmatched bases: 2. This CDR3 is 15 amino acids long. DNA for the CDR3: TGCGCCAGCAGCTTGGTTAGCGGGGGATACAATGAGCAGTTCTTC. It translates to CASSLVSGGYNEQFF.

This clonotype was found many times. V usage is TRBV7-6 and J usage is TRBJ2-2; D unresolved. Trimming left V 1 base short and J 0 bases short, with 15 bases between. Germline V gives CDR1 SGHVS, CDR2 FNYEAQ. The CDR3 sequence is 18 residues long. Written as DNA, the CDR3 is TGTGCCAGCAGCTTAGTGGTCCGCCGATCCCCGAACACCGGGGAGCTGTTTTTT. Encoded protein: CASSLVVRRSPNTGELFF.

The rearrangement uses TRBV12-3 or TRBV12-4 and TRBJ1-6, with D hard to call. Trimming stripped 6 bases from V and 7 bases from J, with 13 bases between. The CDR3 is 14 residues long. The CDR3 loop is CASRVTFGNSPLHF. CDR3 sequence (DNA): TGTGCCAGCAGGGTAACCTTCGGGAATTCACCCCTCCACTTT.

This clonotype was observed a handful of times. The V call is TRBV7-3, the J call TRBJ2-3; unclear D gene. With 4 bases removed from V and 0 bases from J, the gap between germline ends came to 5 bases. Germline-derived CDR1 and CDR2 are SGHTA and FQGTGA. The CDR3 runs 13 residues. The CDR3 spells CASSSTSTDTQYF. DNA for the CDR3: TGTGCCAGCAGCTCGACAAGCACAGATACGCAGTATTTT.

This clonotype was recorded a few times. This chain connects TRBV20-1 to TRBJ2-7; 13 bases align to TRBD2. This CDR3 contains 15 residues. J gave up 3 bases and V 6 bases, and 8 bases lay outside the gene matches. Germline CDR1 and CDR2: DFQATT and SNEGSKA (reference sequence). The chain's CDR3 is CSANPGTSGDYEQYF. The CDR3 nucleotides read TGCAGTGCAAACCCCGGGACTAGCGGGGACTACGAGCAGTACTTC.

This chain joins TRBV6-6 and TRBJ2-1; D call uncertain. The V gene's germline CDR1 is MNHNY and CDR2 SVGAGI (reference sequence). The CDR3 totals 13 residues. Trimming cost V 0 bases and J 8 bases, with 8 bases left between them. The DNA for the CDR3 is TGTGCCAGCAGTTACTCGAATTGGGATGAGCAGTTCTTC. Residues: CASSYSNWDEQFF.

The table lists this clonotype with a few counts. V gene TRBV6-5 combines with J gene TRBJ2-3, with 7 nucleotides matching TRBD2. CDR3 length: 14 amino acids. The germline V gene has CDR1 MNHEY and CDR2 SVGAGI. With V trimmed by 4 bases and J by 0 bases, 1 base remained unmatched. The CDR3 loop is CASSWRESTDTQYF. In nucleotides, the CDR3 is TGTGCCAGCAGTTGGCGGGAGAGCACAGATACGCAGTATTTT.

The chain recombines TRBV19 with TRBJ2-1; D call uncertain. Trimming stripped 6 bases from V and 6 bases from J, with 6 bases between. Germline-derived CDR1 and CDR2 are LNHDA and SQIVND (reference sequence). The CDR3 is 11 amino acids. The CDR3 here is CASRGSNEQFF. The CDR3 bases are TGTGCCAGTAGGGGCAGCAATGAGCAGTTCTTC.

This clonotype was seen more than once but under ten times. V is TRBV4-1 and J is TRBJ2-1; no clear D. The CDR3 is 15 amino acids. CDR1 MGHRA and CDR2 YSYEKL come from the germline V gene. Trimming shortened V by 0 bases and J by 0 bases, and 6 bases separated the two germline ends. The CDR3 is CASSQDPGSYNEQFF. The CDR3 DNA follows: TGCGCCAGCAGCCAAGATCCGGGCTCCTACAATGAGCAGTTCTTC.

The chain links TRBV28 to TRBJ1-4; no clear D. V was trimmed by 3 bases and J by 6 bases, leaving 11 bases between them. Germline lookup yields CDR1 MDHEN and CDR2 SYDVKM. The CDR3 is 14 residues long. CDR3 protein: CASSFSGLDEKLFF. CDR3 nucleotide sequence: TGTGCCAGCAGTTTTTCCGGCTTGGATGAAAAACTGTTTTTT.

The CDR3 loop is CSAKLGGAYYEQYF. DNA for the CDR3: TGCAGTGCTAAATTGGGGGGGGCATACTACGAGCAGTACTTC. The chain joins TRBV20-1 to TRBJ2-7, with a tentative D call TRBD2 (7 bases). Germline V gene sequence: CDR1 DFQATT, CDR2 SNEGSKA (reference sequence). The CDR3 is made up of 14 amino acids. V lost 4 bases and J 3 bases, leaving 16 bases between the germline ends.

J is TRBJ1-1 and V is TRBV20-1, with D maybe TRBD1 (6 bases). Germline CDR1 and CDR2: DFQATT and SNEGSKA (reference sequence). This CDR3 region has 13 residues. The ends were cut back, 1 base at V and 7 bases at J, with 13 bases in the middle. In DNA, the CDR3 is TGCAGTGCTAGAGCACAGGGATGGGGTGAAGCTTTCTTT. Encoded protein: CSARAQGWGEAFF.

This clonotype was observed a few times. The rearrangement uses TRBV5-1 and TRBJ2-2; possibly TRBD2 for D (5 bases). CDR1 and CDR2 (germline): SGHRS, YFSETQ. The V and J ends lost 4 bases and 6 bases respectively, with 10 bases between them. The CDR3 has 13 residues. The CDR3 region is CASSPYGAGELFF. The CDR3 DNA is TGCGCCAGCAGCCCGTACGGGGCCGGGGAGCTGTTTTTT.

This clonotype was recorded many times. The CDR3 reads CSATYRVGTDTQYF. The CDR3 nucleotides read TGCAGTGCTACCTACAGGGTTGGCACAGATACGCAGTATTTT. This chain connects TRBV20-1 to TRBJ2-3; D perhaps matches TRBD1 (6 bases). This CDR3 comprises 14 residues. Between the trimmed V and J ends, which lost 4 bases and 1 base, there was a span of 12 bases. Per germline, CDR1 DFQATT and CDR2 SNEGSKA (reference sequence).

The chain uses TRBV12-3 or TRBV12-4 and TRBJ2-5; possible D gene TRBD2, 6 bases. The CDR3 has 14 residues. V shed 4 bases and J shed 5 bases, with 14 bases lying between them. The CDR3 loop reads CASSSGSGWETQYF. CDR3 bases: TGTGCCAGCAGTTCAGGGAGCGGGTGGGAGACCCAGTACTTC.

This clonotype has more than one count but fewer than ten. This chain links TRBV5-6 with TRBJ1-6; D is undetermined. V was shortened by 0 bases and J by 7 bases, with 8 bases between the two germline ends. Germline CDR1 and CDR2: SGHDT and YYEEEE. There are 14 residues in the CDR3. CDR3 region: CASSLARSNSPLHF. Here the CDR3 DNA reads TGTGCCAGCAGCTTGGCCCGAAGCAATTCACCCCTCCACTTT.

This clonotype came up a few times. The V and J genes are TRBV10-3 and TRBJ2-7; 7 positions match TRBD1. J lost 5 bases, V lost 6 bases, and 13 bases had no gene match. Looked up from germline, CDR1 is ENHRY and CDR2 is SYGVKD. This CDR3 is 15 amino acids long. The CDR3 DNA is TGTGCCATCAGCCGAGAAACACAGGGGTCCCACGAGCAGTACTTC. Its translation: CAISRETQGSHEQYF.

This clonotype showed up many times. The rearrangement uses TRBV29-1 and TRBJ2-2, with D unclear. Germline-derived CDR1 and CDR2 are SQVTM and ANQGSEA. The CDR3 is 14 residues long. The germline V and J ends were trimmed by 7 bases and 4 bases, with 16 bases remaining between them. This CDR3 reads CSACPDYSTGELFF. The CDR3 DNA is TGCAGCGCTTGCCCGGATTATTCCACCGGGGAGCTGTTTTTT.

This clonotype appeared many times. V gene TRBV4-1 combines with J gene TRBJ2-2, with 7 bases fitting TRBD1. Germline CDR1 is MGHRA and CDR2 is YSYEKL. The J segment lost 3 bases and the V segment lost 1 base, leaving 8 bases of the junction unmatched. This CDR3 region has 17 residues. The CDR3 here is CASSQAYDREYTGELFF. The CDR3 DNA sequence: TGCGCCAGCAGCCAAGCCTACGACAGGGAGTACACCGGGGAGCTGTTTTTT.

V is TRBV20-1 and J is TRBJ1-5; D is perhaps TRBD1 (6 bases). Trimming removed 3 bases at V and 11 bases at J, with 20 bases between. The CDR3 is 14 amino acids. Looked up from germline, CDR1 is DFQATT and CDR2 is SNEGSKA (reference sequence). The CDR3 nucleotides read TGCAGTGCTAGCCCGGGGGGGGCGGGGGTGTCCCAGCATTTT. Translation gives CSASPGGAGVSQHF.

The chain uses TRBV12-3 or TRBV12-4 and TRBJ2-3, with 10 bases lining up with TRBD1. The CDR3 loop spans 15 amino acids. With V trimmed by 3 bases and J by 1 base, 1 base remained unmatched. The chain's CDR3 is CASSFGTGGTDTQYF. CDR3 bases: TGTGCCAGCAGTTTCGGGACAGGGGGCACAGATACGCAGTATTTT.

In this sample, this clonotype turned up many times. The chain employs TRBV20-1 and TRBJ2-3; D may be TRBD2 (7 bases). From germline, CDR1 is DFQATT and CDR2 SNEGSKA (reference sequence). V was pared by 8 bases and J by 4 bases, with 13 bases between. CDR3 length: 12 residues. The CDR3 region is CSTRGGADTQYF. In DNA form, the CDR3 reads TGCAGTACAAGGGGGGGGGCAGATACGCAGTATTTT.

This clonotype was detected only a few times. The chain couples TRBV29-1 to TRBJ2-5; 8 nucleotides align to TRBD1. CDR1 and CDR2 from the germline V gene are SQVTM and ANQGSEA. CDR3 size: 13 residues. Trimming took 4 bases from V and 3 from J; bases not matched to a gene: 4. CDR3 nucleotides: TGCAGCGTTGGCAGGGGGCTCGAAGAGACCCAGTACTTC. Its translation: CSVGRGLEETQYF.

In this sample, this clonotype turned up many times. This chain uses TRBV28 with TRBJ2-5, with D tentatively TRBD1 (6 bases). This CDR3 is built from 15 residues. The V gene lost 10 bases and the J gene lost 1 base, with 19 bases spanning the gap. CDR1 and CDR2 from the germline V gene are MDHEN and SYDVKM. The CDR3 DNA is TGTGCCACCTCCAGTCTGTTAGGGGGCCAAGAGACCCAGTACTTC. It translates to CATSSLLGGQETQYF.

This clonotype was picked up many times. V usage is TRBV5-1 and J usage is TRBJ1-3; no clear D gene. The CDR3 covers 13 residues. Between the trimmed V and J ends, which lost 7 bases and 0 bases, there was a span of 8 bases. Germline V CDR1 and CDR2: SGHRS, YFSETQ. This CDR3 is CASQGSSGNTIYF. The DNA for the CDR3 is TGCGCCAGCCAAGGGAGCTCTGGAAACACCATATATTTT.